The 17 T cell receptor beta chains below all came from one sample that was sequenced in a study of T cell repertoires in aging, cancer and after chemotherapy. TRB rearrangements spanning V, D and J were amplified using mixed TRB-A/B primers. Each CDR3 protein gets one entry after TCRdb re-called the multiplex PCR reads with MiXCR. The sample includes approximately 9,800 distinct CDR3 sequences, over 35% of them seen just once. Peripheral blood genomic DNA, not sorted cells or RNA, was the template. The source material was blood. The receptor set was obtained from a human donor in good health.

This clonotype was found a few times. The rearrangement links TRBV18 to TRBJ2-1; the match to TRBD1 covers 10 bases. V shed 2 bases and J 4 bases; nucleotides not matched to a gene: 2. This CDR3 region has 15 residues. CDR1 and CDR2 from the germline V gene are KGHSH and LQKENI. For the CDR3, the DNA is TGTGCCAGCTCACCAGGGACAGGGGCATACAATGAGCAGTTCTTC. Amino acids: CASSPGTGAYNEQFF.

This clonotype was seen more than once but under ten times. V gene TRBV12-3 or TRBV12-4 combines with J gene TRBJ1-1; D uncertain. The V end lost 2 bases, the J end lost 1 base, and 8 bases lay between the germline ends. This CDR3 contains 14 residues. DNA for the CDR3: TGTGCCAGCAGTTTACGGGAGAGGAACACTGAAGCTTTCTTT. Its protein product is CASSLRERNTEAFF.

The CDR3 nucleotides are TGTGCCATCAGATCGACAGCCCCGAACACCGGGGAGCTGTTTTTT. This encodes CAIRSTAPNTGELFF. This chain joins TRBV10-3 and TRBJ2-2; a weak D match, TRBD1 (5 bases). Between the trimmed V and J ends, which lost 6 bases and 0 bases, there was a span of 11 bases. Germline V lookup: CDR1 ENHRY, CDR2 SYGVKD. This CDR3 is 15 amino acids long.

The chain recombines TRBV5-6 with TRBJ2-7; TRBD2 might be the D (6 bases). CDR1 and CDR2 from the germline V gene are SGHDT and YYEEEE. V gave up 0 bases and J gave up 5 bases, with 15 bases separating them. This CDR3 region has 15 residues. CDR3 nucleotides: TGTGCCAGCAGCTTGGCGGGAGTCTCGAGGGACGAGCAGTACTTC. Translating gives CASSLAGVSRDEQYF.

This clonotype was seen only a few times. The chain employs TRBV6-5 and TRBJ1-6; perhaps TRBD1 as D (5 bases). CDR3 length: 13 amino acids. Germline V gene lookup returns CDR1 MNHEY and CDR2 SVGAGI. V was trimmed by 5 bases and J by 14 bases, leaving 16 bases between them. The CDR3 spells CASSDDPGQTLHF. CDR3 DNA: TGTGCCAGCAGTGATGATCCCGGACAAACCCTCCACTTT.

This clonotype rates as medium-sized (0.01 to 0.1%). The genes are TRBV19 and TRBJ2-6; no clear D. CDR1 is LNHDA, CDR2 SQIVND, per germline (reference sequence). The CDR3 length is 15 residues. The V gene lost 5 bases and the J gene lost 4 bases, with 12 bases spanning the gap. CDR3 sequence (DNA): TGTGCCAGTAGTGTCCGGGCCCTAGGGGCCAACGTCCTGACTTTC. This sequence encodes CASSVRALGANVLTF.

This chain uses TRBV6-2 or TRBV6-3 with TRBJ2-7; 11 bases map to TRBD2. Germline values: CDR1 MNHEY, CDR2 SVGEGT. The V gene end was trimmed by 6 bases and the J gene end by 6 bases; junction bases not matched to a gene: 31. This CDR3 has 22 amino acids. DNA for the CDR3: TGTGCCAGCAGCTACAGGAGACTAGCGGGAACACCGGGACTAGCAGCGGGTGTCGAGCAGTACTTC. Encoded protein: CASSYRRLAGTPGLAAGVEQYF.

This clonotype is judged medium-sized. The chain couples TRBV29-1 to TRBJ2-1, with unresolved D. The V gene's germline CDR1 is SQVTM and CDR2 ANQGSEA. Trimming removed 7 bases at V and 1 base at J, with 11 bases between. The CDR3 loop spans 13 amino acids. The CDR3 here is CSAAVISYNEQFF. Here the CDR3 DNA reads TGCAGCGCCGCTGTAATTTCCTACAATGAGCAGTTCTTC.

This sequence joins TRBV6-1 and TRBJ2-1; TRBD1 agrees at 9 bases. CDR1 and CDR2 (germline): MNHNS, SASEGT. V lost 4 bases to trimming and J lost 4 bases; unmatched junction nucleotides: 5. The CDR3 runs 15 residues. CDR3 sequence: CASSGGTGKYNEQFF. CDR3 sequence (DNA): TGTGCCAGCAGTGGAGGGACAGGGAAATACAATGAGCAGTTCTTC.

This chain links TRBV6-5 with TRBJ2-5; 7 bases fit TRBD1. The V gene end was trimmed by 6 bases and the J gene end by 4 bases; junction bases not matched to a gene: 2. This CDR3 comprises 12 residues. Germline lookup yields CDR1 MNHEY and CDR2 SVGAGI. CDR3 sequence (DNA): TGTGCCAGCAGAGGGGGCGGAGAGACCCAGTACTTC. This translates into CASRGGGETQYF.

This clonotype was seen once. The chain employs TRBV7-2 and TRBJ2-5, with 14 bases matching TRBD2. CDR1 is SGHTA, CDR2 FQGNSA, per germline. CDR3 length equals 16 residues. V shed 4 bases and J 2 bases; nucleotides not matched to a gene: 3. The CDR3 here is CASSWRLAGGQETQYF. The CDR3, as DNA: TGTGCCAGCAGCTGGCGACTAGCGGGAGGGCAAGAGACCCAGTACTTC.

The CDR3 sequence is CASSHRGSMNTEAFF. The CDR3 coding sequence is TGTGCCAGCAGCCACAGGGGTTCCATGAACACTGAAGCTTTCTTT. The V call is TRBV13, the J call TRBJ1-1; 7 bases map to TRBD1. The germline CDR1 and CDR2 sequences are PRHDT and FYEKMQ (reference sequence). V was clipped by 5 bases and J by 0 bases; unmatched bases: 6. This CDR3 has 15 amino acids.

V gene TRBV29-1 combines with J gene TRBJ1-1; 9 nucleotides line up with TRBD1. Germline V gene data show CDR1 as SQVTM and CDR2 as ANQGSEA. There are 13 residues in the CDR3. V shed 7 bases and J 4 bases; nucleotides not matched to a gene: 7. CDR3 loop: CSGGQGSSTEAFF. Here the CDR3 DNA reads TGCAGCGGTGGACAGGGGAGCAGCACTGAAGCTTTCTTT.

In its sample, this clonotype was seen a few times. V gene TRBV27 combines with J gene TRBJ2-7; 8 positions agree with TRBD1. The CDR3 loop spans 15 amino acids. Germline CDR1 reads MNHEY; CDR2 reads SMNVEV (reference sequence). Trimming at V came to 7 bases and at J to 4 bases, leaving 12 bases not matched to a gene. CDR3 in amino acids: CASKEETGDPYEQYF. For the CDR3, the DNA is TGTGCCAGCAAAGAAGAGACAGGGGATCCATACGAGCAGTACTTC.

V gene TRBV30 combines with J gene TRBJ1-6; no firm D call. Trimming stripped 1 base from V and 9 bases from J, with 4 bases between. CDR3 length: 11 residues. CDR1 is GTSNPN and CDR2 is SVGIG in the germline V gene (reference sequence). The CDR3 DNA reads TGTGCCTGGAGTGATTCTTCACCCCTCCACTTT. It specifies CAWSDSSPLHF.

The CDR3 coding sequence is TGTGCCATTAGACAGGGTGAGGCTCCAACTAATGAAAAACTGTTTTTT. Its translation: CAIRQGEAPTNEKLFF. V and J are TRBV10-3 and TRBJ1-4; 7 bases agree with TRBD1. V was pared by 9 bases and J by 0 bases, with 10 bases of the junction left unmatched. The germline V gene encodes CDR1 ENHRY and CDR2 SYGVKD. CDR3 length: 16 residues.

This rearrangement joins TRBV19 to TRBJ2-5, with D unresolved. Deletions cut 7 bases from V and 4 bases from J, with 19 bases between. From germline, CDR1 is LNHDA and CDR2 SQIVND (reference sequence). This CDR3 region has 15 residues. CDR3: CASTPGGTTLETQYF. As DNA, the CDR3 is TGTGCCAGTACCCCCGGCGGTACGACCCTAGAGACCCAGTACTTC.